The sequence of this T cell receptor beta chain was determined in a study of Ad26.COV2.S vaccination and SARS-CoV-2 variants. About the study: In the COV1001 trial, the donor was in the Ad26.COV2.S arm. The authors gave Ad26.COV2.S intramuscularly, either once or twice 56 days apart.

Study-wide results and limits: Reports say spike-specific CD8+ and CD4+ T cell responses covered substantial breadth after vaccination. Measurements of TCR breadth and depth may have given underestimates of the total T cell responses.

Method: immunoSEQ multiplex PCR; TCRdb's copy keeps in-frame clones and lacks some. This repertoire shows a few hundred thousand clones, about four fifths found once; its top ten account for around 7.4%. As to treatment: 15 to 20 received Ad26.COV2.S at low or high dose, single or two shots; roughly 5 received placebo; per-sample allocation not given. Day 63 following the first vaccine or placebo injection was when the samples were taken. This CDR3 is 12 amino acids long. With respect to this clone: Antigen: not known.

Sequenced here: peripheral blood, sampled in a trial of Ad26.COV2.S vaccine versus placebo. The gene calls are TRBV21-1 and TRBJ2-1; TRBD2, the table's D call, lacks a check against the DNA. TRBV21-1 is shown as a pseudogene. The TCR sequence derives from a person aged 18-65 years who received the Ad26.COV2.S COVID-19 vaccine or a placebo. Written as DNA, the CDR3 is TGCCTCGACGGGGGAGTCTCGGGTGAGCAGTTCTTC. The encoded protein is CLDGGVSGEQFF.